The 29 T cell receptor beta chains in this list originate from one sample, sequenced in a study of T cell responses to AZD1222 COVID-19 vaccine. Generated by immunoSEQ multiplex PCR, the TCRdb table keeps only in-frame clones and is missing some. Counted here are approximately 150,000 clones, roughly nine tenths occurring once; the ten biggest clones make up 1% to 1.5%. Sequences were derived from peripheral blood, sampled 28 days after the second AZD1222 dose. These receptors all come from an adult who received the AZD1222 COVID-19 vaccine.

The genes are TRBV5-1 and TRBJ2-2; the D gene is possibly TRBD2 (5 bases). This CDR3 contains 15 residues. V was pared by 2 bases and J by 5 bases, with 13 bases between. The germline CDR1 and CDR2 sequences are SGHRS and YFSETQ. This CDR3 is CASSFSGRSTGELFF. The CDR3 nucleotides are TGCGCCAGCAGCTTCAGCGGACGTTCTACCGGGGAGCTGTTTTTT.

The V call is TRBV24-1, the J call TRBJ1-2; D not certain. The CDR3 covers 15 residues. Germline values: CDR1 KGHDR, CDR2 SFDVKD. V was shortened by 2 bases and J by 3 bases, with 12 bases between the two germline ends. The CDR3 nucleotides read TGTGCCACCAGTGATTCCCTTGAGGGAGACTATGGCTACACCTTC. Encoded protein: CATSDSLEGDYGYTF.

The chain recombines TRBV7-2 with TRBJ2-2, with unresolved D. The CDR3 spans 14 residues. Germline CDR1 is SGHTA and CDR2 is FQGNSA. Deletions cut 8 bases from V and 4 bases from J, with 14 bases between. The CDR3 DNA reads TGTGCCAGCGGCAAACAACTTGGCACCGGGGAGCTGTTTTTT. Its protein product is CASGKQLGTGELFF.

The chain has TRBV29-1 and TRBJ2-1; unclear D gene. The CDR3 runs 14 residues. Trimming pared 4 bases from V and 4 bases from J, leaving 14 bases between. Per the germline V gene, CDR1 is SQVTM and CDR2 is ANQGSEA. The CDR3 reads CSVVGTATYNEQFF. The DNA of the CDR3 is TGCAGCGTTGTCGGCACAGCCACTTACAATGAGCAGTTCTTC.

This clone has more than one count but fewer than ten. V and J are TRBV13 and TRBJ2-7; no firm D call. V lost 3 bases, J lost 4 bases, and 10 bases lay in between. CDR3 length: 13 amino acids. Germline V gene lookup returns CDR1 PRHDT and CDR2 FYEKMQ (reference sequence). The CDR3, as DNA: TGTGCCAGCAGCTTTATAGGCGAGTACGAGCAGTACTTC. This gives the protein CASSFIGEYEQYF.

For the CDR3, the DNA is TGTGCCAGCTCACCACGGGAGGGGGGGATGAACACTGAAGCTTTCTTT. As protein: CASSPREGGMNTEAFF. The genes are TRBV18 and TRBJ1-1, with a possible D match to TRBD1 (6 bases). This CDR3 spans 16 amino acids. V gave up 1 base and J gave up 0 bases, with 12 bases separating them. Germline V gene lookup returns CDR1 KGHSH and CDR2 LQKENI.

CDR3: CASSLGVAGQETQYF. The CDR3 DNA is TGTGCCAGCAGCTTAGGGGTAGCGGGGCAAGAGACCCAGTACTTC. The chain uses TRBV7-2 and TRBJ2-5; 8 bases align to TRBD2. V gave up 1 base and J gave up 2 bases; unmatched junction bases: 3. CDR3 size: 15 residues. CDR1 is SGHTA, CDR2 FQGNSA, per germline.

This chain links TRBV12-5 with TRBJ2-1; the D gene is possibly TRBD2 (5 bases). The CDR3 sequence is 17 residues long. The V end was cut by 1 base, the J end by 6 bases, with 19 bases between. Germline CDR1 is LGHNT and CDR2 is FRNRAP. CDR3 sequence: CASGLGTLGLEVNEQFF. The CDR3, as DNA: TGTGCTAGTGGTTTGGGAACGTTAGGGCTGGAGGTCAATGAGCAGTTCTTC.

The gene calls are TRBV28 and TRBJ2-5; D is unresolved. Germline CDR1 reads MDHEN; CDR2 reads SYDVKM. V lost 5 bases and J 2 bases, leaving 15 bases between the germline ends. The CDR3 is made up of 15 amino acids. CDR3 residues: CASSITLRGQETQYF. The CDR3 region has the DNA TGTGCCAGCAGTATCACCCTACGCGGTCAAGAGACCCAGTACTTC.

The CDR3 protein is CASSLDPSSYEQYF. As DNA, the CDR3 is TGCGCCAGCAGCTTAGATCCTTCCTCCTACGAGCAGTACTTC. The chain combines TRBV5-1 with TRBJ2-7; D is unclear. The ends were cut back, 2 bases at V and 0 bases at J, with 9 bases in the middle. This CDR3 has 14 residues. In germline, CDR1 is SGHRS, CDR2 YFSETQ. The variable domain in full, completed from reference TRBV5-1 and TRBJ2-7, reads KAGVTQTPRYLIKTRGQQVTLSCSPISGHRSVSWYQQTPGQGLQFLFEYFSETQRNKGNFPGRFSGRQFSNSRSEMNVSTLELGDSALYLCASSLDPSSYEQYFGPGTRLTVT.

This chain connects TRBV10-1 to TRBJ1-1, with D unclear. V dropped 3 bases and J dropped 6 bases, with 17 bases sitting between them. Germline loops: CDR1 WNHNN, CDR2 SYGVQD (reference sequence). CDR3 size: 15 residues. In DNA form, the CDR3 reads TGCGCCAGCAGTGATAATGATGGAGTGGCCCCTGAAGCTTTCTTT. Protein: CASSDNDGVAPEAFF.

The gene calls are TRBV7-3 and TRBJ2-1; a possible D gene is TRBD1 (5 bases). Germline CDR1 reads SGHTA; CDR2 reads FQGTGA. Trimming shortened V by 1 base and J by 5 bases, and 9 bases separated the two germline ends. CDR3 size: 14 residues. The CDR3 sequence: CASSLMSQDNEQFF. CDR3 DNA: TGTGCCAGCAGCTTAATGTCACAGGACAATGAGCAGTTCTTC.

The chain joins TRBV10-3 to TRBJ2-7; 10 bases agree with TRBD1. The CDR3 is made up of 17 amino acids. Germline CDR1 is ENHRY and CDR2 is SYGVKD. V lost 0 bases, J lost 5 bases, and 10 bases stayed unmatched. The DNA of the CDR3 is TGTGCCATCAGTGAGTCATTAGGACAGGGGGAGTTCAACGAGCAGTACTTC. As protein: CAISESLGQGEFNEQYF.

The CDR3 here is CASGGRSGEQETQYF. CDR3 DNA: TGCGCCAGCGGCGGTCGTAGCGGGGAACAAGAGACCCAGTACTTC. The chain employs TRBV5-1 and TRBJ2-5; 8 positions match TRBD2. Germline V gives CDR1 SGHRS, CDR2 YFSETQ. V lost 7 bases and J lost 2; bases outside the gene matches: 10. CDR3 size: 15 residues.

This clone showed up just a few times. The chain combines TRBV19 with TRBJ2-1; D possibly uses TRBD1 or TRBD2 (5 bases each). The CDR3 consists of 15 residues. V lost 7 bases and J lost 6, with 19 bases in between. Germline CDR1 is LNHDA and CDR2 is SQIVND (reference sequence). CDR3 DNA sequence: TGTGCCAGTACTCCTACCGGGACGGCAGGCAATGAGCAGTTCTTC. The encoded protein is CASTPTGTAGNEQFF.

The J gene is TRBJ2-4, the V gene TRBV15, with D possibly matching TRBD2 (6 bases). The V and J ends lost 0 bases and 5 bases respectively, with 14 bases between them. The V gene's germline CDR1 is LNHNV and CDR2 YYDKDF (reference sequence). The CDR3 has 16 amino acids. Here the CDR3 DNA reads TGTGCCACCAGCAGAGAGGGACTGGCCAAAGAAAACATTCAGTACTTC. Residues: CATSREGLAKENIQYF.

This clone has only one observation. CDR3 region: CASSVGSSSYNEQFF. CDR3 nucleotide sequence: TGTGCCAGCAGTGTAGGGAGTAGCTCCTACAATGAGCAGTTCTTC. This sequence joins TRBV25-1 and TRBJ2-1; maybe TRBD2 (5 bases). Germline V gives CDR1 MGHDK, CDR2 SYGVNS. The CDR3 has 15 residues. V lost 4 bases, J lost 0 bases, and 10 bases lay in between.

The V gene is TRBV7-9, the J gene TRBJ1-2; possibly TRBD1 for D (5 bases). CDR1 and CDR2 (germline): SEHNR, FQNEAQ (reference sequence). The V end lost 4 bases, the J end lost 2 bases, and 17 bases lay between the germline ends. The CDR3 loop spans 16 amino acids. The CDR3 protein is CASSSGPRDGNYGYTF. CDR3 in DNA: TGTGCCAGCAGCTCCGGCCCCCGGGACGGAAACTATGGCTACACCTTC.

Points on this clone: This CDR3 is also generated by other DNA sequences in the sample. The gene calls are TRBV29-1 and TRBJ2-3, with D unclear. The CDR3 has 10 residues. Germline V lookup: CDR1 SQVTM, CDR2 ANQGSEA. Deletions cut 8 bases from V and 2 bases from J, with 5 bases between. CDR3 amino acids: CSTNTDTQYF. Here the CDR3 DNA reads TGCAGCACTAACACAGATACGCAGTATTTT.

This chain connects TRBV27 to TRBJ1-2; no firm D call. CDR1 is MNHEY, CDR2 SMNVEV, per germline (reference sequence). Trimming removed 5 bases from V and 4 bases from J, with 14 bases in between. This CDR3 spans 14 amino acids. The CDR3 region is CASSRVGVLYGYTF. CDR3 nucleotides: TGTGCCAGCAGTCGAGTTGGGGTTCTCTATGGCTACACCTTC.

This clone was seen a few times. The CDR3 loop is CASSLASGRFYEQYF. CDR3 DNA: TGTGCCAGCAGCTTGGCCTCGGGAAGGTTCTACGAGCAGTACTTC. The V call is TRBV5-6, the J call TRBJ2-7; perhaps TRBD2 as D (5 bases). CDR1 is SGHDT, CDR2 YYEEEE, per germline. V was clipped by 0 bases and J by 3 bases, with 13 bases between them. The CDR3 totals 15 residues.

This clone was seen only once. This sequence joins TRBV29-1 and TRBJ2-5; 9 bases match TRBD1. Germline V gene data show CDR1 as SQVTM and CDR2 as ANQGSEA. The trim removed 3 bases at V and 5 bases at J, leaving 13 bases unmatched. CDR3 length: 16 residues. The CDR3 DNA is TGCAGCGTTGAGGGCTTCTGGACAGGGGCAAGTGAGACCCAGTACTTC. This translates into CSVEGFWTGASETQYF.

The V call is TRBV5-4, the J call TRBJ1-6, with D possibly TRBD1 on 6 matching bases. This CDR3 is 15 amino acids long. The V end lost 4 bases, the J end lost 10 bases, and 18 bases lay between the germline ends. The germline V gene encodes CDR1 SGHNT and CDR2 YYREEE (reference sequence). The CDR3 is CASSPQTGNGSPLHF. CDR3 bases: TGTGCCAGCAGCCCTCAAACAGGGAATGGCTCACCCCTCCACTTT.

V is TRBV10-3 and J is TRBJ1-1; the D is unclear. CDR1 is ENHRY and CDR2 is SYGVKD in the germline V gene. This CDR3 contains 13 residues. The V and J ends lost 6 bases and 3 bases respectively, with 11 bases between them. The CDR3 loop reads CAIRELKDTEAFF. Here the CDR3 DNA reads TGTGCCATCAGAGAACTGAAGGACACTGAAGCTTTCTTT.

This chain uses TRBV18 with TRBJ1-4, with no clear D. The CDR3 covers 15 residues. Germline assignment: CDR1 KGHSH and CDR2 LQKENI. Trimming left V 2 bases short and J 3 bases short, with 10 bases between. As DNA, the CDR3 is TGTGCCAGCTCACCAAGCGGAGTACCTAATGAAAAACTGTTTTTT. Translation gives CASSPSGVPNEKLFF.

This chain connects TRBV10-3 to TRBJ2-1; D possibly uses TRBD1 or TRBD2 (5 bases each). The V end was cut by 6 bases, the J end by 7 bases, with 10 bases between. The CDR3 extends over 12 amino acids. Germline CDR1 ENHRY, CDR2 SYGVKD. The CDR3 sequence: CAIRGWGNEQFF. The CDR3 DNA is TGTGCCATCAGGGGGTGGGGGAATGAGCAGTTCTTC.

The CDR3 reads CASSSNRGGGNTIYF. The CDR3 bases are TGTGCCAGCAGCAGTAACAGGGGCGGTGGAAACACCATATATTTT. V usage is TRBV5-4 and J usage is TRBJ1-3; 7 bases map to TRBD1. V dropped 4 bases and J dropped 3; count of bases not matched to a gene: 7. Germline V gene lookup returns CDR1 SGHNT and CDR2 YYREEE (reference sequence). CDR3 length: 15 residues.

To note about this clone: This may stem from a read error, because a much larger clone lies one nucleotide away. In the same sample, other DNA sequences code for this CDR3. The chain is built from TRBV27 and TRBJ2-6; D remains unclear. CDR1 is MNHEY and CDR2 is SMNVEV in the germline V gene (reference sequence). This CDR3 has 13 residues. V was cut by 3 bases and J by 0 bases, with 0 bases left in between. The CDR3 spells CASSFSGANVLTF. For the CDR3, the DNA is TGTGCCAGCAGTTTCTCTGGGGCCAACGTCCTGACTTTC.

The chain recombines TRBV28 with TRBJ2-7; possibly TRBD2 for D (5 bases). Germline CDR1 and CDR2: MDHEN and SYDVKM. V lost 3 bases and J 1 base, leaving 16 bases between the germline ends. This CDR3 contains 16 residues. The CDR3: CASSFVSGKGSYEQYF. CDR3 nucleotide sequence: TGTGCCAGCAGTTTCGTAAGCGGAAAAGGGTCCTACGAGCAGTACTTC.